A selection of T cell receptor beta chains follows, all from one sample in a study of blood T cells in healthy people across ages. TCRdb reprocessed the 5' RACE reads via MiXCR and lists one record per CDR3 protein. The data show about 690,000 distinct CDR3 sequences, with less than 45% seen just once and 25% to 30% held by the top ten. Sequenced sample: blood. These receptors originate from an elderly man in good health. Both conserved end residues are part of each CDR3. A D gene is named only where the DNA matches it firmly. Rows may omit the clone size; those that give it use once, few, many or a size class.

clone size	V gene	D gene	J gene	CDR3 DNA	CDR3 protein
few	TRBV4-3	TRBD1	TRBJ1-2	TGCGCCAGCAGCAAGCTGGGACAGGGGTATCGTGGTGGCTACACCTTC	CASSKLGQGYRGGYTF
.	TRBV7-9	TRBD1	TRBJ2-4	TGTGCCAGCAGCCCCAGGGGACAGGGAGGAAACATTCAGTACTTC	CASSPRGQGGNIQYF
.	TRBV5-1	.	TRBJ1-1	TGCGCCAGCAGATCCGGTGGGGGGGTCACTGAAGCTTTCTTT	CASRSGGGVTEAFF
.	TRBV7-2	TRBD2	TRBJ2-5	TGTGCCAGCAGCTTATTGGGGGGGGAAGAGACCCAGTACTTC	CASSLLGGEETQYF
few	TRBV7-2	TRBD2	TRBJ2-3	TGTGCCAGCAGCTTAGATCCTAGCGGGAGCACAGATACGCAGTATTTT	CASSLDPSGSTDTQYF
few	TRBV11-1	.	TRBJ2-1	TGTGCCAGCAGTACTGGAATAGTCGGCCTGAATGAGCAGTTCTTC	CASSTGIVGLNEQFF
.	TRBV4-3	.	TRBJ2-5	TGCGCCAGCAGCCAAGATCGCGGCCAAGAGGCCCAGTACTTC	CASSQDRGQEAQYF
.	TRBV20-1	TRBD2	TRBJ2-7	TGCAGTGCTAGAGATCTCGGCGGGAGTCTCAACGAGCAGTACTTC	CSARDLGGSLNEQYF
.	TRBV11-1	.	TRBJ2-7	TGTGCCAGCAGCCCACAAAAAACCGAGCAGTACTTC	CASSPQKTEQYF
.	TRBV12-3/TRBV12-4	.	TRBJ2-3	TGTGCCAGCAGTTATACGGGAGCGGGCACAGATACGCAGTATTTT	CASSYTGAGTDTQYF
many	TRBV7-2	TRBD1	TRBJ2-7	TGTGCCAGCAGCTTAGAGGGACAGAAATCCTACGAGCAGTACTTC	CASSLEGQKSYEQYF
.	TRBV3-1	TRBD2	TRBJ2-2	TGTGCCAGCATGCGGGGGAGCAACACCGGGGAGCTGTTTTTT	CASMRGSNTGELFF
few	TRBV28	TRBD1	TRBJ2-1	TGTGCCAGCAGCCTGACTTGGACAGGGGGTAAACAGTTCTTC	CASSLTWTGGKQFF
few	TRBV7-2	.	TRBJ2-1	TGTGCCAGCAGCGTTGACCAACGCAAGGGGCAGTTCTTC	CASSVDQRKGQFF
few	TRBV6-6	.	TRBJ1-4	TGTGCCAGCAGTTATTTCGGACAGAGTAATGAAAAACTGTTTTTT	CASSYFGQSNEKLFF
.	TRBV11-3	TRBD2	TRBJ2-2	TGTGCCAGCAGCTTAGAAGGCAGTACTAGCGGGACCACCGGGGAGCTGTTTTTT	CASSLEGSTSGTTGELFF
few	TRBV6-2/TRBV6-3	.	TRBJ2-7	TGTGCCAGCCGACGGACAACCGCCTACGAGCAGTACTTC	CASRRTTAYEQYF
few	TRBV5-5	TRBD1	TRBJ2-7	TGTGCCAGCAGCTTGGGGCCAGGGGGAAAATACGAGCAGTACTTC	CASSLGPGGKYEQYF
few	TRBV7-2	TRBD1	TRBJ1-2	TGTGCCAGCGACAGGGTAGGAGGACTAAGCTGCACCTTC	CASDRVGGLSCTF
.	TRBV24-1	.	TRBJ2-4	TGTGCCACCAGTGATACCGGGACACCAGCCAAAAACGTTCAGTACTTC	CATSDTGTPAKNVQYF
many	TRBV4-3	TRBD2	TRBJ2-1	TGCGCCAGCAGCCGGGGACTAGCGGCTATCAATGAGCAGTTCTTC	CASSRGLAAINEQFF
once	TRBV20-1	.	TRBJ2-7	TGCAGTGCTAGGAGGGACGGCTACGAGCAGTACTTC	CSARRDGYEQYF
few	TRBV7-3	.	TRBJ2-2	TGTGCCAGCAGCTCTAGGGCGGGACAGAACACCGGGGAGCTGTTTTTT	CASSSRAGQNTGELFF
.	TRBV29-1	TRBD1	TRBJ2-1	TGCAGCGTTGAACGACAGGGTATTGGCAATGAGCAGTTCTTC	CSVERQGIGNEQFF
few	TRBV12-5	.	TRBJ1-4	TGTGCTAGTGGTCTCGGGCCGGGACTGTTTTTT	CASGLGPGLFF
.	TRBV12-3/TRBV12-4	TRBD1	TRBJ1-5	TGTGCCAGCAGGCCGCAGGGGGGAGGCAATCAGCCCCAGCATTTT	CASRPQGGGNQPQHF
.	TRBV6-2/TRBV6-3	.	TRBJ1-1	TGTGCCAGCAGTTACTTCGCAGGGGATATGAACACTGAAGCTTTCTTT	CASSYFAGDMNTEAFF
few	TRBV7-9	.	TRBJ2-1	TGTGCCAGCAGCTTAGGGAATACAGAATACAATGAGCAGTTCTTC	CASSLGNTEYNEQFF
.	TRBV7-2	TRBD1	TRBJ2-5	TGTACCAGCAGCTGGGACAGGGCAGAGACCCAGTACTTC	CTSSWDRAETQYF
.	TRBV6-5	.	TRBJ1-1	TGTGCCAGCAGCCCCGATACGAGCTTCACTGAAGCTTTCTTT	CASSPDTSFTEAFF
few	TRBV20-1	TRBD1	TRBJ1-1	TGCAGTGCGCCCGTGACAGGGGGGGGGCCCTCTGAAGCTTTCTTT	CSAPVTGGGPSEAFF
many	TRBV7-2	.	TRBJ1-4	TGTGCCAGCAGCGTTAGCTCGGGGAGTTTTAATGAAAAACTGTTTTTT	CASSVSSGSFNEKLFF
many	TRBV6-2/TRBV6-3	TRBD2	TRBJ2-1	TGTGCCAGCAGTTACTCCCCCGTAGCGGGGATATACAATGAGCAGTTCTTC	CASSYSPVAGIYNEQFF
.	TRBV7-2	.	TRBJ1-5	TGTGCCAGCAGCTTAGGACGGGGGCAGCTCCAGCATTTT	CASSLGRGQLQHF
.	TRBV6-1	.	TRBJ2-7	TGTGCCAGCAGCGACCAAGTTCCTCAGATCGACGAGCAGTACTTC	CASSDQVPQIDEQYF
.	TRBV20-1	.	TRBJ2-5	TGCAGTGCTCACGACGGGGCTCCGGGCAATGAGCAGTACTTC	CSAHDGAPGNEQYF
.	TRBV3-1	.	TRBJ1-2	TGTGCCAGCAGCCAAAGGCCGGACAGCCGGAACTATGGCTACACCTTC	CASSQRPDSRNYGYTF
many	TRBV5-1	.	TRBJ2-1	TGCGCCAGCAGCTTACAGGGAGGTCGGTCCTACAATGAGCAGTTCTTC	CASSLQGGRSYNEQFF
.	TRBV7-3	TRBD1	TRBJ2-1	TGTGCCAGCAGCCAGGACAGGGGGCTACATGAATACAATGAGCAGTTCTTC	CASSQDRGLHEYNEQFF
few	TRBV6-2/TRBV6-3	TRBD2	TRBJ2-7	TGTGCCAGCAGTCTGGGACTAGCCACCGAGCAGTACTTC	CASSLGLATEQYF
once	TRBV5-1	TRBD2	TRBJ2-3	TGCGCCAGCAGGGCTGGGGCGGGGGGGCCAGATACGCAGTATTTT	CASRAGAGGPDTQYF
few	TRBV5-1	TRBD1	TRBJ2-7	TGCGCCAGCAGCTTCCTGACAGGGGCGCACGAGCAGTACTTC	CASSFLTGAHEQYF
many	TRBV4-2	.	TRBJ2-7	TGTGCCAGCAGCCAAGGGGCTAATGAGGGGGAGCAGTACTTC	CASSQGANEGEQYF
.	TRBV28	.	TRBJ2-3	TGTGCCCTGGGGGTCACAGATACGCAGTATTTT	CALGVTDTQYF
many	TRBV29-1	.	TRBJ2-3	TGCAGCGTTGATGGGGGGATGACAGATACGCAGTATTTT	CSVDGGMTDTQYF
.	TRBV29-1	.	TRBJ2-5	TGCAGCGTTGCCTGGGAGACCCAGTACTTC	CSVAWETQYF
few	TRBV4-2	TRBD1	TRBJ2-7	TGTGCCAGCAGCCAAGAGGGGGCGAGGGGGCGGGCCTACTCCTACGAGCAGTACTTC	CASSQEGARGRAYSYEQYF
.	TRBV7-8	.	TRBJ2-4	TGTGCCAGCAGCTCGAGGAGGGCCCCCAAAAACATTCAGTACTTC	CASSSRRAPKNIQYF
.	TRBV7-9	TRBD1	TRBJ2-7	TGTGCCAGCAGACCACCGGGACAGGGGCGCTCCTACGAGCAGTACTTC	CASRPPGQGRSYEQYF
many	TRBV7-3	TRBD2	TRBJ2-1	TGTGCCAGCAGGAAAGCGGGATTCTCCTACAATGAGCAGTTCTTC	CASRKAGFSYNEQFF
few	TRBV3-1	TRBD1	TRBJ2-7	TGTGCCAGCAGCCGGAGAGGGACAGGGACTGGGTACGAGCAGTACTTC	CASSRRGTGTGYEQYF
.	TRBV11-2	TRBD2	TRBJ2-5	TGTGCCAGCAGCTTAGTTCCAGGGAGGGTCCAAGAGACCCAGTACTTC	CASSLVPGRVQETQYF
few	TRBV20-1	.	TRBJ1-2	TGCAGTGCTTACCCGGACGAAAACGGGGGCTACACCTTC	CSAYPDENGGYTF
.	TRBV7-2	TRBD1	TRBJ1-1	TGTGCCAGCAGCGCGCGGACAGGGGGCAACACTGAAGCTTTCTTT	CASSARTGGNTEAFF
.	TRBV20-1	TRBD2	TRBJ2-4	TGCAGTGCTAGTTTGCCCCAGCGGGAGGCTGAGCAGTACTTC	CSASLPQREAEQYF
.	TRBV7-2	TRBD2	TRBJ2-7	TGTGCCAGCAGCTATAGCGGGAGGGTGGACGAGCAGTACTTC	CASSYSGRVDEQYF
.	TRBV7-2	.	TRBJ2-5	TGTGCCAGCAGCCCCGACAGACGGGAGACCCAGTACTTC	CASSPDRRETQYF
.	TRBV7-2	.	TRBJ2-7	TGTGCCAGCAGCTTCCCAAAAGAGTCCCCTGTGGGTCTCTACAATGAGCAGTACTTC	CASSFPKESPVGLYNEQYF